A selection of T cell receptor beta chains follows, all from one sample in a study of cytomegalovirus exposure and HLA in healthy donors. Profiling relied on immunoSEQ multiplex PCR, and the TCRdb table lists in-frame clones only, not all of them. The sample includes some 170,000 clones, approximately 89% of them seen just once. The material sequenced was PBMCs. The source is a woman aged 18-29 years in good health and CMV-seropositive. The CDR3 runs from the conserved cysteine through the conserved F or W. A D gene is named only where the DNA matches it firmly. Size is stated for part of the rows, as once, few or many counts, or as a class when the clone is expanded.

d_gene	v_gene	j_gene	len	abundance	CDR3nt	CDR3aa
TRBD1	TRBV5-1	TRBJ2-2	15	-	TGCGCCAGCAGCCTGACAGGGTTGAACACCGGGGAGCTGTTTTTT	CASSLTGLNTGELFF
-	TRBV11-2	TRBJ2-3	15	-	TGTGCCAGCAGACCCGACTTCGCGGCGACAGATACGCAGTATTTT	CASRPDFAATDTQYF
-	TRBV15	TRBJ1-1	14	-	TGTGCCACCAGCAGAGATCCCCGGGGCACTGAAGCTTTCTTT	CATSRDPRGTEAFF
-	TRBV7-2	TRBJ2-3	14	-	TGTGCCAGCAGCTTAGACTTCCGCACAGATACGCAGTATTTT	CASSLDFRTDTQYF
TRBD2	TRBV5-4	TRBJ2-1	14	-	TGTGCCAGCAGGCTGGGACTACAACTGGGTGAGCAGTTCTTC	CASRLGLQLGEQFF
-	TRBV6-9	TRBJ2-3	18	-	TGTGCCAGCCCATTCCACGGGCGGGGGCACTTTGGCACAGATACGCAGTATTTT	CASPFHGRGHFGTDTQYF
-	TRBV4-1	TRBJ2-4	16	-	TGCGCCAGCAGCCAACCTTCAGGGTTAGCCAAAAACATTCAGTACTTC	CASSQPSGLAKNIQYF
TRBD1	TRBV7-3	TRBJ2-5	15	-	TGTGCCAGCAGCTTAGGACAGGGGGCGCGGGAGACCCAGTACTTC	CASSLGQGARETQYF
TRBD1	TRBV9	TRBJ1-1	13	-	TGTGCCAGCAGCGTCCACAGGGGCGGTCTGGCTTTCTTT	CASSVHRGGLAFF
-	TRBV6-5	TRBJ2-7	14	-	TGTGCCAGCAGTTACGGGCAGGGTTCCTACGAGCAGTACTTC	CASSYGQGSYEQYF
-	TRBV19	TRBJ1-1	13	-	TGTGCCAGTAGTCTACAGAAGAACACTGAAGCTTTCTTT	CASSLQKNTEAFF
TRBD2	TRBV19	TRBJ2-3	16	-	TGTGCCAGTAGTACTCTAGCGGGAGGGAGCACAGATACGCAGTATTTT	CASSTLAGGSTDTQYF
TRBD2	TRBV29-1	TRBJ2-1	18	-	TGCAGCGTTGAATACCCTTGGGCTAGCGGGAGGGCCATTAATGAGCAGTTCTTC	CSVEYPWASGRAINEQFF
TRBD1	TRBV30	TRBJ1-1	13	-	TGTGCCTACTCGGGACAGGGGCTCACTGAAGCTTTCTTT	CAYSGQGLTEAFF
-	TRBV19	TRBJ2-3	14	-	TGTGCCAGTATTGATGGCAGGGTGGCAGATACGCAGTATTTT	CASIDGRVADTQYF
TRBD1	TRBV15	TRBJ1-2	17	-	TGTGCCACCAGCAGAGATCTATTCGCAGACAGGGAAGTCGGCTACACCTTC	CATSRDLFADREVGYTF
TRBD1	TRBV9	TRBJ2-2	14	-	TGTGCCAGCAGCGCGGGACAGGGGACCGGGGAGCTGTTTTTT	CASSAGQGTGELFF
-	TRBV4-3	TRBJ1-2	15	many	TGCGCCAGCAGCCAGTCGCCGGAGGGTATTCCTGGCTACACCTTC	CASSQSPEGIPGYTF
TRBD1	TRBV19	TRBJ2-5	12	-	TGTGCCAGTAGTAACAGGGGGGAGACCCAGTACTTC	CASSNRGETQYF
TRBD2	TRBV30	TRBJ2-3	15	-	TGTGCCTGGAGTGGGGCTAGCGGGAGCACAGATACGCAGTATTTT	CAWSGASGSTDTQYF
-	TRBV6-5	TRBJ1-2	14	-	TGTGCCAGCAGTTACTCCGAGGGGGTCTATGGCTACACCTTC	CASSYSEGVYGYTF
TRBD1	TRBV18	TRBJ2-7	13	-	TGTGCCAGCTCACCTCAGGACAGGGCGGAACAGTACTTC	CASSPQDRAEQYF
-	TRBV5-1	TRBJ2-6	21	-	TGCGCCAGCAGCTGGGCCGCCCGGCAGGGGATCCCTTCATCTGGGGCCAACGTCCTGACTTTC	CASSWAARQGIPSSGANVLTF
-	TRBV19	TRBJ1-2	15	-	TGTGCCAGTAGTATAGGGGCAGAATGGGTCGGTGGCTACACCTTC	CASSIGAEWVGGYTF
TRBD2	TRBV4-2	TRBJ2-2	15	-	TGTGCCAGCAGCCAAGATGGACTAGACACCGGGGAGCTGTTTTTT	CASSQDGLDTGELFF
TRBD1	TRBV15	TRBJ1-3	15	-	TGTGCCACCAGCACCGCGACAGGGGAGTTGGGCACCATATATTTT	CATSTATGELGTIYF
-	TRBV5-8	TRBJ2-3	15	-	TGTGCCAGCAGCTTGGGGGACATAGGCACAGATACGCAGTATTTT	CASSLGDIGTDTQYF
-	TRBV5-6	TRBJ1-1	13	-	TGTGCCAGCAGCTTGGCAGGGATCACTGAAGCTTTCTTT	CASSLAGITEAFF
TRBD2	TRBV11-1	TRBJ2-1	17	once	TGTGCCAGCAGCTTACGAACGGGACTAGCGGGAGTTCATGAGCAGTTCTTC	CASSLRTGLAGVHEQFF
-	TRBV12-5	TRBJ1-5	17	-	TGTGCTAGTGGTTTGCTCCCCCGAGTGAAGGGGGATCAGCCCCAGCATTTT	CASGLLPRVKGDQPQHF
TRBD1	TRBV6-5	TRBJ2-2	15	-	TGTGCCAGCAGGACCCGGGACAGTGTGGCCGGGGAGCTGTTTTTT	CASRTRDSVAGELFF
TRBD1	TRBV11-3	TRBJ1-2	13	-	TGTGCCAGCAGCATCACAGGGGCGCAAGGCTACACCTTC	CASSITGAQGYTF
TRBD2	TRBV7-9	TRBJ2-7	15	-	TGTGCCAGCAGCGCCCCCCCCGGGACTAGTGGCGAGCAGTACTTC	CASSAPPGTSGEQYF
-	TRBV7-6	TRBJ2-3	15	-	TGTGCCAGCAGCTTATCTGGACTCCCGGTAGATACGCAGTATTTT	CASSLSGLPVDTQYF
TRBD2	TRBV10-3	TRBJ2-3	16	-	TGTGCCATCAGTGAGCAGGCTAGCGGCCCCACAGATACGCAGTATTTT	CAISEQASGPTDTQYF
TRBD2	TRBV5-1	TRBJ2-1	13	-	TGCGCCAGCACTAGCGGGAACTACAATGAGCAGTTCTTC	CASTSGNYNEQFF
-	TRBV7-7	TRBJ2-3	15	-	TGTGCTAGCAGCCCGCAGACAGGTGCAGCAGATACGCAGTATTTT	CASSPQTGAADTQYF
-	TRBV19	TRBJ1-5	12	-	TGTGCCAGTAGTATTGGTGCGGTCCCCCAGCATTTT	CASSIGAVPQHF
-	TRBV27	TRBJ1-4	16	-	TGTGCCAGCAGTTTAGGCACCAACCCAGCTAATGAAAAACTGTTTTTT	CASSLGTNPANEKLFF
-	TRBV7-7	TRBJ2-3	17	-	TGTGCTAGCAGCTTAGCGGAGGGGCGGACTAGCACAGATACGCAGTATTTT	CASSLAEGRTSTDTQYF
-	TRBV5-6	TRBJ2-1	17	once	TGTGCCAGCAGCTTTTTCCGGAGGTCGGGCTCCTACAATGAGCAGTTCTTC	CASSFFRRSGSYNEQFF
TRBD1	TRBV5-1	TRBJ2-6	15	-	TGCGCCAGATCTACAGGGGGCGTAGGGGCCAACGTCCTGACTTTC	CARSTGGVGANVLTF